The clone carrying this TCR beta chain was picked up a small number of times. Libraries were prepared by immunoSEQ multiplex PCR; TCRdb keeps only in-frame clonotypes and omits some of them. The table includes around 30,000 clones, 65% to 90% detected once. The data derive from a study of blood T cell repertoires in COVID-19. CDR3 length: 16 amino acids. Germline assignment: CDR1 MNHEY and CDR2 SMNVEV (reference sequence). V was pared by 3 bases and J by 0 bases, with 14 bases between. The V gene is TRBV27, the J gene TRBJ1-2; D unresolved. Sequenced input: peripheral blood. This receptor was taken from an elderly woman with active or convalescent COVID-19. The CDR3 DNA follows: TGTGCCAGCAGTTTCCCGCGCAGGTATTCTAACTATGGCTACACCTTC. Its translation: CASSFPRRYSNYGYTF.